The text below deals with one T cell receptor beta chain. The sample comes from a study of blood T cell repertoires in COVID-19. As for the study in general: Italy, Spain and the United States were the sources of the convalescent and acute COVID-19 samples. T cells, B-cell-depleted T cells, or PBMCs provided the cDNA or gDNA that served as material.

Per the study methods: Counts of nucleated cells, estimated from reference gene primer amplification, were obtained. Measured with immunoSEQ multiplex PCR; TCRdb has only the in-frame clones, and not every one. From that table come the V and J calls and clone size; the DNA was used to work out D and trimming. The repertoire holds about 270,000 clones, with roughly 87% as singletons. The CDR3 sequence is 12 residues long. Trimming removed 1 base from V and 10 bases from J, with 10 bases in between. J is TRBJ1-2 and V is TRBV12-3 or TRBV12-4; possible D gene TRBD1, 5 bases. The sequencing sample was made of peripheral blood. The TCR sequence derives from a human donor in a cohort sampled during active COVID-19. The CDR3 DNA reads TGTGCCAGCAGTTTAGGTGCAGGGCACTACACCTTC. Amino acid sequence: CASSLGAGHYTF.